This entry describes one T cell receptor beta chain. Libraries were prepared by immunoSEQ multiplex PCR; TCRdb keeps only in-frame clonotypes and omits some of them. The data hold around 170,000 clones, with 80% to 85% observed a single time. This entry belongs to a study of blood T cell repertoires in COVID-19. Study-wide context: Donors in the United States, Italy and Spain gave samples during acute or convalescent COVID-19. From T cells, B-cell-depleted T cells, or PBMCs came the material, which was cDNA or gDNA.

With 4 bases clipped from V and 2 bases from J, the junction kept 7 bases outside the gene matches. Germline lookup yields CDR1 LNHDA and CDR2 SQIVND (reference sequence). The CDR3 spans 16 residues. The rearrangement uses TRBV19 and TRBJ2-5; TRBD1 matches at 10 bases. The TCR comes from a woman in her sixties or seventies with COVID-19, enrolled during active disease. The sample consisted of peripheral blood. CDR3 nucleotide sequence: TGTGCCAGTAGTAGGGGGACAGGGGTCCTTCAAGAGACCCAGTACTTC. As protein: CASSRGTGVLQETQYF.